Sequencing of this T cell receptor beta chain was carried out in a study of beta chain features in type 1 diabetes. For the study at large: When patients were set against healthy donors, age, gender and cell yields were similar.

Trimming removed 5 bases from V and 9 bases from J; junction bases left unmatched: 8. The CDR3 consists of 14 residues. The germline gives CDR1 SGHTA, CDR2 FQGNSA. Study outcomes and limitations: Among patients, naive, central memory and Treg TCRB repertoires appeared more similar than among healthy donors. People with Type 1 diabetes carried modestly yet significantly shorter TCRB CDR3s in all four CD4+ subsets.

On this clone: As yet, its antigen is unknown.

Expressed TCRB transcripts were sequenced because the entire RNA isolate underwent reverse transcription. Reads from naive, central memory and regulatory T cell samples averaged approximately 3.7 million. Only in-frame clones appear in the TCRdb table, and some are missing; sequencing was by immunoSEQ multiplex PCR. The top ten clones hold 0.65% to 0.75% of a sample with tens of thousands of clones, 45% to 50% of them seen once. Using CD45RO/CCR7/CD25/CD127/CD95/CD27, CD4+ naive, central memory, regulatory and stem cell-like memory cells were sorted. The TCR sequence derives from a man younger than 45 with type 1 diabetes. The V gene is TRBV7-2, the J gene TRBJ2-1, with 9 nucleotides matching TRBD2. Sequencing was done on a sample of central memory CD4+ T cells from blood. The CDR3 loop is CASSGRQAGGEQFF. The DNA of the CDR3 is TGTGCCAGCAGCGGAAGACAAGCGGGAGGTGAGCAGTTCTTC. Supplemented by reference TRBV7-2 and TRBJ2-1, the full variable domain reads GAGVSQSPSNKVTEKGKDVELRCDPISGHTALYWYRQSLGQGLEFLIYFQGNSAPDKSGLPSDRFSAERTGGSVSTLTIQRTQQEDSAVYLCASSGRQAGGEQFFGPGTRLTVL.